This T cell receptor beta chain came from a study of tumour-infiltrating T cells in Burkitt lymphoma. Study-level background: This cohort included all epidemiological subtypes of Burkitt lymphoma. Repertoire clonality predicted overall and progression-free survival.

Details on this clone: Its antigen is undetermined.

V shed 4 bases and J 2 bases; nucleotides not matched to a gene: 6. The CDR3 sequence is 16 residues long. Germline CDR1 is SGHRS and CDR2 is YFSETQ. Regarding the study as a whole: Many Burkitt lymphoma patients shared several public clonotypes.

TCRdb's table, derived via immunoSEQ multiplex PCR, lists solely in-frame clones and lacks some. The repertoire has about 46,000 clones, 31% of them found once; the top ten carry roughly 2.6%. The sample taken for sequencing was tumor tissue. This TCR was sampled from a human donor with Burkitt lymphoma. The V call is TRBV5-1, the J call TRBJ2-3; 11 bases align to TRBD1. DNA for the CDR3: TGCGCCAGCAGCCCGGACAGGGGGCGAGTCACAGATACGCAGTATTTT. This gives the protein CASSPDRGRVTDTQYF.